These T cell receptor beta chains were read from a single sample in a study of early T cells in non-severe SARS-CoV-2 infection. TCRdb analysed the 5' RACE reads with MiXCR anew, one entry per CDR3 protein. The sample consists of tens of thousands of distinct CDR3 sequences, around 10% of them appearing once. Specimen: whole blood, collected at baseline. These receptors came from an adult who was a healthcare worker with PCR-confirmed SARS-CoV-2 infection or an uninfected control (not recorded which). The CDR3 runs from the conserved cysteine through the conserved F or W. The D gene is left open where the match is weak. Size is omitted from some rows. Given values are once, few, many or a class for expanded clones.

CDR3: CASTPGGTGGTYEQYF
DNA: TGCGCCAGCACCCCGGGGGGGACAGGCGGTACCTACGAGCAGTACTTC
D: NA
J: TRBJ2-7
V: TRBV5-1
size: NA

CDR3: CASRAGQLMGTQYF
DNA: TGTGCCAGCAGAGCGGGACAGTTGATGGGTACGCAGTATTTT
D: NA
J: TRBJ2-3
V: TRBV6-1
size: few

CDR3: CASRTSSGPSQPQHF
DNA: TGTGCCAGCAGGACCTCGTCGGGGCCCAGTCAGCCCCAGCATTTT
D: NA
J: TRBJ1-5
V: TRBV12-3/TRBV12-4
size: many

CDR3: CASSFDRGTDTQYF
DNA: TGCGCCAGCAGCTTCGACAGGGGTACAGATACGCAGTATTTT
D: TRBD1
J: TRBJ2-3
V: TRBV4-3
size: many

CDR3: CASSPKTSGGSDTQYF
DNA: TGTGCCAGCAGCCCAAAGACTAGCGGGGGTTCAGATACGCAGTATTTT
D: TRBD2
J: TRBJ2-3
V: TRBV7-9
size: many

CDR3: CASSDGGPTGELFF
DNA: TGTGCCAGCAGCGATGGCGGACCAACCGGGGAGCTGTTTTTT
D: NA
J: TRBJ2-2
V: TRBV11-2
size: few

CDR3: CSVEVETWDTEQYF
DNA: TGCAGCGTTGAAGTAGAGACGTGGGACACTGAGCAGTACTTC
D: NA
J: TRBJ2-7
V: TRBV29-1
size: NA

CDR3: CASSLYGGADTGELFF
DNA: TGCGCCAGCAGCTTGTACGGGGGTGCCGACACCGGGGAGCTGTTTTTT
D: NA
J: TRBJ2-2
V: TRBV5-1
size: few

CDR3: CASRSGQGVTYEQYF
DNA: TGTGCCAGCAGGTCGGGACAGGGCGTAACCTACGAGCAGTACTTC
D: TRBD1
J: TRBJ2-7
V: TRBV6-5
size: few

CDR3: CASSLGVVGALYEQYF
DNA: TGTGCCAGCAGTTTAGGAGTGGTGGGGGCGCTCTACGAGCAGTACTTC
D: NA
J: TRBJ2-7
V: TRBV12-3/TRBV12-4
size: few

CDR3: CASSQTGSNQPQHF
DNA: TGTGCCAGCAGCCAGACAGGGAGCAATCAGCCCCAGCATTTT
D: TRBD1
J: TRBJ1-5
V: TRBV7-9
size: few